This TCR beta chain was sequenced in a study of shared clonotypes between healthy human individuals. General study results and limits: Sampling was confined to blood; repertoires within tissues likely differ.

CDR1 MDHEN and CDR2 SYDVKM come from the germline V gene. This CDR3 has 20 residues. V was pared by 4 bases and J by 2 bases, with 24 bases between. A note on this clone: What it binds is not known.

The method was immunoSEQ multiplex PCR; TCRdb's version includes in-frame clones alone and lacks a portion of them. The sample shows approximately 2,000,000 clones, about nine tenths of them seen only once. The V gene is TRBV28, the J gene TRBJ2-6; perhaps D is TRBD1 or TRBD2 (6 bases each). The sample consisted of naive CD4+ T cells from PBMCs. Subset noted: CD45RA+ positively selected. The sequence was obtained from a man aged 18 to 30 in good health. Some clones in this sample may be carry-over from other donors' samples. CDR3 sequence: CASSSRGPGAAGPGANVLTF. The CDR3, as DNA: TGTGCCAGCAGTTCACGGGGACCGGGGGCGGCGGGCCCTGGGGCCAACGTCCTGACTTTC.